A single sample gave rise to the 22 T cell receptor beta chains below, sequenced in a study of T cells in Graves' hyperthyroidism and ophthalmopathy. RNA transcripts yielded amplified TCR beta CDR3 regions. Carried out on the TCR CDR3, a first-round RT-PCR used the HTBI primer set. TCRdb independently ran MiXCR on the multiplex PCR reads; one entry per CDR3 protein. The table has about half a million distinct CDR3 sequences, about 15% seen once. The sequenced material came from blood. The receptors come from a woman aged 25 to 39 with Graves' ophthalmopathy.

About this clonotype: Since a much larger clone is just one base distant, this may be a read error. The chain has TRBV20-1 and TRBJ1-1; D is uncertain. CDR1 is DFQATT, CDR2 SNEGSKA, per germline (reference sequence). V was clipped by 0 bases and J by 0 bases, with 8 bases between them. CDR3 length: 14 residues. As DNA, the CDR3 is TGCAGTGCTAGAGATTGGGGAATGAACACTGAAGCTTTCTTT. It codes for CSARDWGMNTEAFF.

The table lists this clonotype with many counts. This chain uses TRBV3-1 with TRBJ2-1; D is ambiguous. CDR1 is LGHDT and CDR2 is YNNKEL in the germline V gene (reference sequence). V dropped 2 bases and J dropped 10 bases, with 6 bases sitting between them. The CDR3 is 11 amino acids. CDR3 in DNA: TGTGCCAGCAGCCAATGGCGGGAGCAGTTCTTC. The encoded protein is CASSQWREQFF.

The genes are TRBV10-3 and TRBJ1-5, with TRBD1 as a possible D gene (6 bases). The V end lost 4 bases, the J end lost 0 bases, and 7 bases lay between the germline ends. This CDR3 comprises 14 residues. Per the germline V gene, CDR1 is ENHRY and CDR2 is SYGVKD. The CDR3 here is CAISGQDSNQPQHF. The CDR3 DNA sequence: TGTGCCATCAGTGGACAGGATAGCAATCAGCCCCAGCATTTT.

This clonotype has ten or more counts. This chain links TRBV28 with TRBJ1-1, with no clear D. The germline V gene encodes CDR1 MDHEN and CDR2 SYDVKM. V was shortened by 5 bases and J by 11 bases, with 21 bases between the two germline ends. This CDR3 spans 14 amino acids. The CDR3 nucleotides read TGTGCCAGCAGTGACCACGAACCTGGTAAGGCGGCTTTCTTT. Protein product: CASSDHEPGKAAFF.

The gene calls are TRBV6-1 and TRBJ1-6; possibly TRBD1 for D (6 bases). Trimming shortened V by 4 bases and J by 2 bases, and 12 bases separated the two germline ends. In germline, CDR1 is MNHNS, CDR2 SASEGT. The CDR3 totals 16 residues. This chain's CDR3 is CASSAQGWTYNSPLHF. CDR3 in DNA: TGTGCCAGCAGTGCACAGGGTTGGACCTATAATTCACCCCTCCACTTT.

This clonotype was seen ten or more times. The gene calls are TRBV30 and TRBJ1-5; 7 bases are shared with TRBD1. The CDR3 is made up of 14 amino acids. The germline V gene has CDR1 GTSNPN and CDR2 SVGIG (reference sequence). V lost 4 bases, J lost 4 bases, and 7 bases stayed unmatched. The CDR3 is CAWTRTGGNQPQHF. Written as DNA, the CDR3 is TGTGCCTGGACTAGGACAGGCGGAAATCAGCCCCAGCATTTT.

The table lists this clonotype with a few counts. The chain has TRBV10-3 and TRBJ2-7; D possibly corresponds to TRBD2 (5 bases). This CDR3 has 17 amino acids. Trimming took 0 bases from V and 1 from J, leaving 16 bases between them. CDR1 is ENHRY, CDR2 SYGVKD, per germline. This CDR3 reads CAISESLGDEHSYEQYF. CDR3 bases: TGTGCCATCAGTGAGTCCTTGGGAGATGAACATTCCTACGAGCAGTACTTC.

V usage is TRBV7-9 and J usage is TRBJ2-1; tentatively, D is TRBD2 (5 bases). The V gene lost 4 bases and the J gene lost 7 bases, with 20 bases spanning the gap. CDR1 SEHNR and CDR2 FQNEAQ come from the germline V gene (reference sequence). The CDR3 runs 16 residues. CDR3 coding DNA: TGTGCCAGCAGCTCTAGCCAACGGAATTTATTTAATGAGCAGTTCTTC. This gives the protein CASSSSQRNLFNEQFF.

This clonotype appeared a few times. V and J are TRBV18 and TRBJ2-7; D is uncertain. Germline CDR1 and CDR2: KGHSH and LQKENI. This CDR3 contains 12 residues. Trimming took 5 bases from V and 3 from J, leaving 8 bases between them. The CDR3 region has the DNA TGTGCCAGCTCAGGGCAAGACTACGAGCAGTACTTC. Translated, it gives CASSGQDYEQYF.

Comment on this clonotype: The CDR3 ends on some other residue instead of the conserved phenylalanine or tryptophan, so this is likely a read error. DNA of the CDR3: TGCGCCAGCAGCTTGCGGAGGGACCGACTGAACACCGGGGAGCTGTTTTCT. Amino acid sequence: CASSLRRDRLNTGELFS. The V call is TRBV5-1, the J call TRBJ2-2, with D possibly matching TRBD2 (6 bases). The CDR3 consists of 17 residues. With 1 base removed from V and 1 base from J, the gap between germline ends came to 14 bases. Germline V gives CDR1 SGHRS, CDR2 YFSETQ.

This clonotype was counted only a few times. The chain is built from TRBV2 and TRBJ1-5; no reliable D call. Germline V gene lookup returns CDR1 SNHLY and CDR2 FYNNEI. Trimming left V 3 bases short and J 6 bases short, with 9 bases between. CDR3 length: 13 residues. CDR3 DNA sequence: TGTGCCAGCAGTGATCTCCCCCCTCAGCCCCAGCATTTT. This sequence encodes CASSDLPPQPQHF.

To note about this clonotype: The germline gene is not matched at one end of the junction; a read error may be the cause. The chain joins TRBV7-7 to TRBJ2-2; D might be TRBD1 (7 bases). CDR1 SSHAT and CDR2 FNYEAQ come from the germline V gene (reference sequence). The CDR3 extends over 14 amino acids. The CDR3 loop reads CASSLEGAAGELFF. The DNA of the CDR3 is TGTGCTAGCAGCTTGGAGGGGGCGGCCGGGGAGCTGTTTTTT.

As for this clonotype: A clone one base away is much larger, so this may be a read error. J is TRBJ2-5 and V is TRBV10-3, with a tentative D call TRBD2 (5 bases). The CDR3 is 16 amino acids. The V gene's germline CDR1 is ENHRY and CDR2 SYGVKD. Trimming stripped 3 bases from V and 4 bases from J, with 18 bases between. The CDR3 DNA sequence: TGTGCCATCAGTGACGGGCGAGAGGGTTCCCGAGAGACCCAGTACTTC. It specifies CAISDGREGSRETQYF.

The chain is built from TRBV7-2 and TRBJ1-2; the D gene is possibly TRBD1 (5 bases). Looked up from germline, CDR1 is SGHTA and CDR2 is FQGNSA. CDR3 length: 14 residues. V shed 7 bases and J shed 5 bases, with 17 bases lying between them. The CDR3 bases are TGTGCCAGCACCCCCGCGGGGGGGTTTTATGGCTACACCTTC. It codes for CASTPAGGFYGYTF.

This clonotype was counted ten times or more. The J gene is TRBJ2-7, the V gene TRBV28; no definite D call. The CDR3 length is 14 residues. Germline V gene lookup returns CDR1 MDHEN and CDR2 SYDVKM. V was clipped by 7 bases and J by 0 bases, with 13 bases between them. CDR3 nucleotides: TGTGCCAGCACCCTGAGTGGCGACTCCTACGAGCAGTACTTC. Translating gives CASTLSGDSYEQYF.

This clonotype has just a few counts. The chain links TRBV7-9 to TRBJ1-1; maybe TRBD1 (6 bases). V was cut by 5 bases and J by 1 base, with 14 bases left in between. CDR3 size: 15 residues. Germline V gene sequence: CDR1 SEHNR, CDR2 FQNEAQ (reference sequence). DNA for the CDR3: TGTGCCAGCAGCACCGCATCGGACAGGAACACTGAAGCTTTCTTT. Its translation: CASSTASDRNTEAFF.

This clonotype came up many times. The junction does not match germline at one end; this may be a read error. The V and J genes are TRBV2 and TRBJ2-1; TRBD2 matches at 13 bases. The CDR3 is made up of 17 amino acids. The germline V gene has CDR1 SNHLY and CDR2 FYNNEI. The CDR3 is CASSLGLAGEGANQQFF. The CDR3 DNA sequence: TGTGCCAGCAGCCTTGGACTAGCGGGAGAAGGAGCCAATCAGCAGTTCTTC.

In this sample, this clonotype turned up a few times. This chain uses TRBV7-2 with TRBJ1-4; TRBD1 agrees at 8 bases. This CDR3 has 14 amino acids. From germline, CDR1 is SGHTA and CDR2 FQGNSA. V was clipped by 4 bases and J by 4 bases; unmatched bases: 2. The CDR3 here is CASSSDRVNEKLFF. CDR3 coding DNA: TGTGCCAGCAGCTCGGACAGGGTTAATGAAAAACTGTTTTTT.

In nucleotides, the CDR3 is TGTGCCAGCAGGGGACAGGGATTTAGCGAGCAGTACTTC. Its translation: CASRGQGFSEQYF. This chain connects TRBV12-3 or TRBV12-4 to TRBJ2-7, with 9 bases identical to TRBD1. This CDR3 has 13 residues. The V gene end was trimmed by 6 bases and the J gene end by 6 bases; junction bases not matched to a gene: 6.

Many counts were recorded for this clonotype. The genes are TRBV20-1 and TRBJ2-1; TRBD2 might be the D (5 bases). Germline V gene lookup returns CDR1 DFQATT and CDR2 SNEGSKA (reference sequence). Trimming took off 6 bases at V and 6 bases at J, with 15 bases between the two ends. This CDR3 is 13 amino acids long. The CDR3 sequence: CSAPVPGINEQFF. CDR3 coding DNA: TGCAGTGCCCCCGTGCCGGGGATCAATGAGCAGTTCTTC.

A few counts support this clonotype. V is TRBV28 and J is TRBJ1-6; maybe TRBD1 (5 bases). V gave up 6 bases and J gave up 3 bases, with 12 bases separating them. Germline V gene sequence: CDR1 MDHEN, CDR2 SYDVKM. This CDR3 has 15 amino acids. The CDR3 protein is CASSPGGVYNSPLHF. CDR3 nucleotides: TGTGCCAGCAGCCCCGGGGGGGTCTATAATTCACCCCTCCACTTT.

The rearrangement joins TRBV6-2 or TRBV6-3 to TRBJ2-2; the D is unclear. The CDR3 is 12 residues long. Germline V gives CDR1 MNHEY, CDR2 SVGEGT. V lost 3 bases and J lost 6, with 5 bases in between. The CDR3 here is CASSYPPGELFF. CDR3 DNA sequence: TGTGCCAGCAGTTATCCCCCCGGGGAGCTGTTTTTT.